Following are 2 T cell receptor beta chains from one sample sequenced in a study of identical twins. TCRdb reprocessed the 5' RACE reads with MiXCR, giving one entry per CDR3 protein. The sample records around 280,000 distinct CDR3 sequences, about 8% being singletons. This sample also belongs to another study, concerning yellow fever vaccine responses in identical twins.

Sample: memory (CD45RO+) T cells sorted from blood. The receptors come from a woman between 18 and 29 years old in good health.

This clonotype was counted a few times. A junction end diverges from the germline sequence, so it may reflect a read error. V and J are TRBV7-2 and TRBJ2-1; D is possibly TRBD1 or TRBD2 (6 bases each). This CDR3 has 16 residues. Germline values: CDR1 SGHTA, CDR2 FQGNSA. Here the CDR3 reads CASSLGSGAGYNGQFF. The CDR3 DNA is TGTGCCAGCAGCTTAGGGTCGGGGGCAGGCTACAATGGGCAGTTCTTC.

This clonotype was seen a few times. V is TRBV15 and J is TRBJ1-1, with a possible D match to TRBD1 (6 bases). The CDR3 contains 15 residues. Germline CDR1 reads LNHNV; CDR2 reads YYDKDF (reference sequence). With 4 bases removed from V and 6 bases from J, the gap between germline ends came to 18 bases. The chain's CDR3 is CATSNTTRGLPEAFF. The CDR3 DNA reads as TGTGCCACCAGCAACACTACAAGGGGGTTGCCTGAAGCTTTCTTT.